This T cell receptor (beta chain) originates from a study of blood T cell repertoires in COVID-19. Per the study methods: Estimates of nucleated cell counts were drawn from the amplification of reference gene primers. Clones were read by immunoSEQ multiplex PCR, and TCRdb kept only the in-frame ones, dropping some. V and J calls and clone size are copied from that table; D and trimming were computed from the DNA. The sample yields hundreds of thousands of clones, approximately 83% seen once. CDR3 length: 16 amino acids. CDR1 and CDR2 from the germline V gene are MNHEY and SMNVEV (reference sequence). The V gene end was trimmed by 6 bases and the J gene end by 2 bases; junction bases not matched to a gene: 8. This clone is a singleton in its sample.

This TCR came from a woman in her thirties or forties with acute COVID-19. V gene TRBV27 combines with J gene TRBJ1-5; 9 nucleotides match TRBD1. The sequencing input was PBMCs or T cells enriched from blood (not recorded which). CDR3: CASRSGTGSGNQPQHF. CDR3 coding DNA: TGTGCCAGCAGATCCGGGACAGGGAGTGGCAATCAGCCCCAGCATTTT.